This T cell receptor (beta chain) is from a study of T cell responses to AZD1222 COVID-19 vaccine (dated by TCRdb to the early 2020s). Study-level background: Because spike-specific TCR depth and breadth did not differ between the two schedules, AZD1222 recipients who got a second dose at roughly 4 weeks were pooled with those who got a second dose at roughly 12 weeks. Enrollment into the trials was organized by age into subgroups of 18-55, 56-69 and 70-plus years, and those subgroups contained roughly 140, 27 and 60 TCR-sequenced participants, respectively. TCR sequencing covered over 230 trial participants: about 210 given two doses of AZD1222 and about 26 given two doses of MenACWY control vaccine.

The time point label here, explained by the study, means: baseline before first vaccination. Vaccinee samples came from UK trials COV001 and COV002, including a single-blind randomized controlled phase 2/3 trial of AZD1222 (ChAdOx1 nCoV-19) in healthy adults. For TCRbeta chain sequencing, PBMC samples from trial participants were taken at day 0 and at day 28 after the second dose. General conclusions and limits of the study: Nearly half of unique spike-specific TCRs reportedly recognized epitopes outside regions mutated in the B.1.351 and B.1.1.7 variants. Because no day 14 peak-response samples were available, repertoires were characterized only after the peak T cell response. A significant rise in spike-specific TCR breadth and depth was observed after two AZD1222 doses relative to day 0 and relative to MenACWY recipients. Only five or six AZD1222 recipients were SARS-CoV-2 seropositive at baseline, limiting conclusions about previously exposed vaccinees. The 56-69-year group was small, and its depth increase did not reach significance, likely because of low power. CD4 TCRs associated with the vaccine covered the entire spike protein, and the dominant responses were in regions 160-218 and 743-854. Participants were mostly white British, with more females than males. The authors suggested clonal diversity may have been underestimated.

Worth noting for this clone: No antigen is known for it. Base qualities are missing; no much larger clone stands one base away.

The CDR3, cysteine through phenylalanine, is 15 amino acids long. The sequence is cut down to CDR3 DNA, 45 bases in frame from base 1. Relative to germline, V is missing 5 bases and J is missing 5 bases, with 8 bases of the junction outside any gene match. Based on the germline V gene (reference sequence), the CDR1 and CDR2 sequences are LNHDA and SQIVND. The CDR3 regions of human TCRbeta chains were analyzed by immunosequencing. As for how the authors treated the data: TCRs in the repertoires were compared against a reference library of SARS-CoV-2-specific TCRs that had been generated with the MIRA antigen-specificity platform. Breadth was defined as the fraction of unique TCRs that were SARS-CoV-2-associated, and depth was defined as the fraction of total T cells that were SARS-CoV-2-associated. Each spike-specific TCR was assigned to its reactive spike region and to a CD4 or CD8 class using the MIRA data. Log10-transformed breadth and depth values were compared by one-way ANOVA with Sidak's multiple comparisons tests. Imported from immuneACCESS, the table was reduced by TCRdb to in-frame sequences with V and J called. These copies leave out some clones; in studies compared against another copy, an unresolved V gene accounts for under half, and the cause of the remainder is not known. V, J and clone size reflect that table, while D and trimming were determined from the DNA. For this sample the table gives some 130,000 clones, of which around four fifths were detected only once. About 4% of the sample is held by the ten biggest clonotypes.

This receptor was identified in an adult in good health. The chain uses TRBV19 and TRBJ1-1, and TRBD1 aligns with 10 junction nucleotides. Material: peripheral blood, obtained on day 0 of AZD1222 vaccination. The nucleotide sequence is given as TGTGCCAGTAGTGTCCCGGGACAGGGGAGTACTGAAGCTTTCTTT. Its protein product is CASSVPGQGSTEAFF.